The source of this T cell receptor beta chain is a study of cytomegalovirus exposure and HLA in healthy donors. The PCR contained 60 Vbeta and 13 Jbeta primers. Assay used: immunoSEQ multiplex PCR; TCRdb lists only in-frame clones, some missing. The sample yields about 140,000 clones, 60% to 80% seen once. Germline CDR1 and CDR2: KGHSH and LQKENI. The CDR3 spans 13 residues. V lost 2 bases and J lost 7, with 12 bases in between. The chain uses TRBV18 and TRBJ2-7; D is possibly TRBD1 (5 bases). The sequence was obtained from a female donor in good health and CMV-seronegative. The sequenced material came from PBMCs. CDR3 protein: CASSPKGSGEQYF. Written as DNA, the CDR3 is TGTGCCAGCTCACCAAAGGGGTCTGGGGAGCAGTACTTC.